Listed below are T cell receptor beta chains from one sample, sequenced in a study of cytomegalovirus exposure and HLA in healthy donors. Generated by immunoSEQ multiplex PCR, the TCRdb table keeps only in-frame clones and is missing some. The sample consists of 150,000 or so clones, about 70% of them appearing once. Input material: PBMCs. These receptors were taken from a male donor in good health and CMV-seronegative. CDR3s include the opening cysteine and the closing phenylalanine or tryptophan. Fields, in order: clone size, D gene, J gene, V gene, CDR3 DNA, CDR3 protein. The D gene is left open where the match is weak. Not all rows give a size; the values are once, few, many and, for expanded clones, a class.

>-|TRBD1|TRBJ2-5|TRBV30
TGTGCCTGGAGTGAAGGGACAGGGCCGAGGAAGACCCAGTACTTC
CAWSEGTGPRKTQYF
>-|-|TRBJ2-7|TRBV29-1
TGCAGCGTTGAAGTGCGGCAGGGTTACGAGCAGTACTTC
CSVEVRQGYEQYF
>-|TRBD1|TRBJ2-7|TRBV13
TGTGCCAGCAGCAACGTCGGCATAGGGACAGCGACCTACGAGCAGTACTTC
CASSNVGIGTATYEQYF
>-|-|TRBJ2-1|TRBV6-1
TGTGCCAGCAGTGAGAGGACAGCTACCTACAATGAGCAGTTCTTC
CASSERTATYNEQFF
>once|TRBD1|TRBJ1-2|TRBV28
TGTGCCAGCACCGACAGGGCGCGGGTTAACTATGGCTACACCTTC
CASTDRARVNYGYTF
>few|TRBD1|TRBJ1-1|TRBV5-1
TGCGCCAGCAGCTCGGGACAGGGGATGAACACTGAAGCTTTCTTT
CASSSGQGMNTEAFF
>-|-|TRBJ1-1|TRBV7-3
TGTGCCAGCAGCAAACAGGGAAACACTGAAGCTTTCTTT
CASSKQGNTEAFF
>-|-|TRBJ1-3|TRBV6-1
TGTGCCAGCACCTACGGGGGTCGGGGAAACACCATATATTTT
CASTYGGRGNTIYF
>-|TRBD1|TRBJ1-2|TRBV28
TGTGCCAGCAGCCCGGGACAGCTCTATGGCTACACCTTC
CASSPGQLYGYTF
>-|-|TRBJ2-1|TRBV12-2
TGTGCAAGTCGCCTAGCCAGGCGAGAGCATGAGCAGTTCTTC
CASRLARREHEQFF
>-|-|TRBJ2-7|TRBV10-3
TGTGCCATCAGTGACTTGGGGGCATACGAGCAGTACTTC
CAISDLGAYEQYF
>-|TRBD2|TRBJ2-7|TRBV28
TGTGCCAGCAGGCGACCAACTAGCGGGGTTCCCTACGAGCAGTACTTC
CASRRPTSGVPYEQYF
>-|-|TRBJ2-7|TRBV9
TGTGCCAGCAGCGTAGCCCTCGGCTACGAGCAGTACTTC
CASSVALGYEQYF
>-|-|TRBJ1-2|TRBV6-5
TGTGCCAGCAGTTACTCGTTTCGGAGCGGCTACACCTTC
CASSYSFRSGYTF
>-|TRBD2|TRBJ2-3|TRBV27
TGTGCCAGCAGTCAGAGCGGGATGGCTACAGATACGCAGTATTTT
CASSQSGMATDTQYF
>-|-|TRBJ2-3|TRBV28
TGTGCCAGCACCCGGGGGATACCCACAGATACGCAGTATTTT
CASTRGIPTDTQYF
>-|-|TRBJ2-4|TRBV13
TGTGCCAGCAGCTTAGGGGCGGACCGGGGAGTACTTCAGTACTTC
CASSLGADRGVLQYF
>-|-|TRBJ2-6|TRBV28
TGTGCCAGCAGCCTGGGGAGCTCTGGGGCCAACGTCCTGACTTTC
CASSLGSSGANVLTF
>once|TRBD1|TRBJ2-5|TRBV14
TGTGCCAGCAGCCCCTACAGGGGGCGCGGTGAGACCCAGTACTTC
CASSPYRGRGETQYF
>-|TRBD1|TRBJ2-1|TRBV4-1
TGCGCCAGCAGCCAAGACAACCTGGGGTTCAGGGGGCAAAGCTCCTACAATGAGCAGTTCTTC
CASSQDNLGFRGQSSYNEQFF
>-|TRBD1|TRBJ1-1|TRBV19
TGTGCCAGTAACTCCGGGACAGGGACCTTCATGAACACTGAAGCTTTCTTT
CASNSGTGTFMNTEAFF
>-|-|TRBJ2-1|TRBV5-1
TGCGCCAGCAGCTTGTCACTAGCCCTTAACAATGAGCAGTTCTTC
CASSLSLALNNEQFF
>-|-|TRBJ2-7|TRBV6-5
TGTGCCAGCAGTTACGCCAAGGCCCGGCCGCGGAACGAGCAGTACTTC
CASSYAKARPRNEQYF
>-|TRBD1|TRBJ1-5|TRBV6-1
TGTGCCAGCAGAAACAGGGGTGGCAATCAGCCCCAGCATTTT
CASRNRGGNQPQHF
>-|-|TRBJ1-2|TRBV7-9
TGTGCCAGCAGCTTAGTCGGGGGGCGTTTTCATGGCTACACCTTC
CASSLVGGRFHGYTF
>-|-|TRBJ2-7|TRBV5-1
TGCGCCAGCAGCTTGGGGGGCTGGGACATCAACTACGAGCAGTACTTC
CASSLGGWDINYEQYF
>-|TRBD2|TRBJ2-7|TRBV4-1
TGCGCCAGCAGCCAAGAGAGCGGGGGGGGCTACGAGCAGTACTTC
CASSQESGGGYEQYF
>-|TRBD2|TRBJ2-1|TRBV25-1
TGTGCCAGCAGTGCTGCTCTAGGACTAGCGGGTATCAATGAGCAGTTCTTC
CASSAALGLAGINEQFF
>many|TRBD1|TRBJ2-2|TRBV28
TGTGCCAGCACCACTCCCCCGGGACAGGGCCCCGGGGAGCTGTTTTTT
CASTTPPGQGPGELFF
>few|-|TRBJ2-1|TRBV7-9
TGTGCCAGCACCACCGTCGGGTGGGAGCAGTTCTTC
CASTTVGWEQFF
>-|TRBD2|TRBJ2-3|TRBV9
TGTGCCAGCAGGCGGGGGAGCGGGGGTAGCACAGATACGCAGTATTTT
CASRRGSGGSTDTQYF
>-|-|TRBJ2-2|TRBV7-9
TGTGCCAGCAGCTTAGTAGGAGCGGTCTTCACCGGGGAGCTGTTTTTT
CASSLVGAVFTGELFF
>-|-|TRBJ2-7|TRBV5-4
TGTGCCAGCAGCTTGGCCAACTCAGGGATGGTTGGCGAGCAGTACTTC
CASSLANSGMVGEQYF
>-|TRBD2|TRBJ2-3|TRBV6-5
TGTGCCAGCAGTTACACAGCGGGGGTTATAGATACGCAGTATTTT
CASSYTAGVIDTQYF
>-|TRBD2|TRBJ2-2|TRBV11-3
TGTGCCAGCAGCTTAGAGGCTAGCGGGAGGACCGGGGAGCTGTTTTTT
CASSLEASGRTGELFF
>-|TRBD1|TRBJ1-4|TRBV9
TGTGCCAGCAGCGCCCGAACAGGGGCCTTTAATGAAAAACTGTTTTTT
CASSARTGAFNEKLFF
>-|-|TRBJ2-7|TRBV27
TGTGCCAGCAGTTTACTGGGGGGTCCTTCCCCGAGAGCCGAGCAGTACTTC
CASSLLGGPSPRAEQYF
>few|-|TRBJ1-1|TRBV5-1
TGCGCCAGCAGCCCGCGGGGACGGACGAACACTGAAGCTTTCTTT
CASSPRGRTNTEAFF
>-|-|TRBJ1-2|TRBV28
TGTGCCAGCAGTCCGGGACACACCTATGGCTACACCTTC
CASSPGHTYGYTF
>-|TRBD1|TRBJ1-2|TRBV5-4
TGTGCCAGCAGCAAGGACAGGGGGAACTATGGCTACACCTTC
CASSKDRGNYGYTF
>-|TRBD2|TRBJ2-2|TRBV4-1
TGCGCCAGCAGCCACCTGCCGGGGGGGGGCCCCACCGGGGAGCTGTTTTTT
CASSHLPGGGPTGELFF
>-|TRBD1|TRBJ2-7|TRBV5-1
TGCGCCAGCAGTTACACCGGGACAGCGACTTACGAGCAGTACTTC
CASSYTGTATYEQYF
>-|TRBD2|TRBJ2-3|TRBV5-1
TGCGCCAGCAGCCCGGAGGATTGGGTAGCGCGGGAGGGATCAGATACGCAGTATTTT
CASSPEDWVAREGSDTQYF
>-|-|TRBJ2-5|TRBV2
TGTGCCAGCGCCCGGGAAGAGACCCAGTACTTC
CASAREETQYF
>-|TRBD2|TRBJ2-1|TRBV27
TGTGCCAGCAGTTCCGCTAGCGGAAAGTCCTACAATGAGCAGTTCTTC
CASSSASGKSYNEQFF
>few|-|TRBJ2-7|TRBV5-1
TGCGCCAGCAGCCGAATCACAGGGGGGGACGAGCAGTACTTC
CASSRITGGDEQYF
>-|-|TRBJ1-3|TRBV2
TGTGCCAGCAGTCGGGATTTCTCTGGAAACACCATATATTTT
CASSRDFSGNTIYF
>few|-|TRBJ2-3|TRBV7-9
TGTGCCAGCAGCCCCGGACAGCCTACTAGCACAGATACGCAGTATTTT
CASSPGQPTSTDTQYF
>-|-|TRBJ1-2|TRBV28
TGTGCCAGCCGACAGAACTATGGCTACACCTTC
CASRQNYGYTF
>-|-|TRBJ2-7|TRBV28
TGTGCCAGCAGGTCACCGGGTTCACCCTACGAGCAGTACTTC
CASRSPGSPYEQYF
>-|TRBD1|TRBJ1-5|TRBV27
TGTGCCAGCAGTACGGGACAGGGTGGGAGTCAGCCCCAGCATTTT
CASSTGQGGSQPQHF
>-|TRBD1|TRBJ2-7|TRBV7-9
TGTGCCAGCAGCTGGACAGGGGGGAACGAGCAGTACTTC
CASSWTGGNEQYF
>-|TRBD1|TRBJ1-2|TRBV28
TGTGCCAGCCACCCCGGGACAGGGGTTCCTTACAACTATGGCTACACCTTC
CASHPGTGVPYNYGYTF
>-|-|TRBJ2-4|TRBV7-2
TGTGCCAGCAGCTTAGCTGTGTCAGTTCTAGCCAAAAACATTCAGTACTTC
CASSLAVSVLAKNIQYF